A selection of T cell receptor beta chains follows, all from one sample in a study of blood T cell repertoires in COVID-19. Profiled with immunoSEQ multiplex PCR; TCRdb holds only in-frame clones, not every one. The table has about 42,000 clones, under 90% seen once. The sequenced sample was peripheral blood. The receptors stem from a human donor in a cohort sampled during active COVID-19. CDR3s include the opening cysteine and the closing phenylalanine or tryptophan. A D gene is named only where the DNA matches it firmly. Expanded clones are given a class, and other clones once, few, many or no size at all.

d_call clone_size j_call v_call cdr3_aa cdr3_nt
. . TRBJ1-1 TRBV10-3 CAISEQSHTEAFF TGTGCCATCAGTGAACAGTCCCACACTGAAGCTTTCTTT
. . TRBJ1-4 TRBV5-1 CASSLGQKSTNEKLFF TGCGCCAGCAGCTTGGGACAGAAGTCAACTAATGAAAAACTGTTTTTT
TRBD1 . TRBJ1-3 TRBV4-3 CASSLGTASGNTIYF TGCGCCAGCAGCCTCGGGACAGCATCTGGAAACACCATATATTTT
. few TRBJ1-1 TRBV11-2 CASSLTGYTEAFF TGTGCCAGCAGCTTAACAGGGTACACTGAAGCTTTCTTT
. . TRBJ1-1 TRBV5-1 CASSFDNMNTEAFF TGCGCCAGCAGCTTTGACAACATGAACACTGAAGCTTTCTTT
TRBD1 . TRBJ1-2 TRBV4-3 CASSQDVRNRGEYGYTF TGCGCCAGCAGCCAAGATGTAAGAAACAGGGGCGAATATGGCTACACCTTC
. . TRBJ2-3 TRBV18 CASSPPGQGGLDTQYF TGTGCCAGCTCACCGCCGGGACAAGGGGGATTAGATACGCAGTATTTT
TRBD1 . TRBJ1-6 TRBV6-1 CASSEADRGFGNSPLHF TGTGCCAGCAGTGAAGCGGACAGGGGTTTCGGTAATTCACCCCTCCACTTT
TRBD1 . TRBJ2-7 TRBV18 CASSPGTGSAYEQYF TGTGCCAGCTCACCAGGGACAGGGAGCGCCTACGAGCAGTACTTC
TRBD2 . TRBJ2-2 TRBV7-2 CASSSGLAGGGTGELFF TGTGCCAGCAGTTCGGGACTAGCGGGGGGCGGAACCGGGGAGCTGTTTTTT
. . TRBJ1-1 TRBV5-1 CASSPVQGHTEAFF TGCGCCAGCAGCCCGGTACAGGGACACACTGAAGCTTTCTTT
. . TRBJ2-6 TRBV2 CASREGRLRSGANVLTF TGTGCCAGCAGGGAAGGAAGACTAAGATCTGGGGCCAACGTCCTGACTTTC
TRBD1 . TRBJ2-7 TRBV12-3/TRBV12-4 CASSRDRGYEQYF TGTGCCAGCAGTCGGGACAGGGGCTACGAGCAGTACTTC
TRBD1 . TRBJ1-6 TRBV30 CAWSVKGQGAVRYNSPLHF TGTGCCTGGAGTGTAAAAGGACAGGGGGCTGTTAGGTATAATTCACCCCTCCACTTT
TRBD1 . TRBJ1-1 TRBV20-1 CSASDRGRAFF TGCAGTGCTAGCGACAGGGGGCGAGCTTTCTTT
. . TRBJ2-3 TRBV5-6 CASSLIGGTDTQYF TGTGCCAGCAGCTTGATAGGGGGCACAGATACGCAGTATTTT
TRBD1 . TRBJ1-1 TRBV4-3 CASSQGDRGGTEAFF TGCGCCAGCAGCCAAGGCGACAGGGGCGGGACTGAAGCTTTCTTT
TRBD1 . TRBJ1-4 TRBV6-5 CASSYSIQGAGELFF TGTGCCAGCAGTTACTCTATACAGGGGGCGGGGGAACTGTTTTTT
. . TRBJ2-7 TRBV29-1 CSVRDNSYEQYF TGCAGCGTCCGGGACAACTCCTACGAGCAGTACTTC
TRBD1 . TRBJ1-4 TRBV5-1 CASSSGTGARWDEKLFF TGCGCCAGCAGCTCCGGGACAGGGGCTCGGTGGGATGAAAAACTGTTTTTT
. once TRBJ2-7 TRBV9 CASSPLTSPSAYEQYF TGTGCCAGCAGCCCACTGACGAGCCCGAGCGCCTACGAGCAGTACTTC
. . TRBJ1-4 TRBV5-8 CASSLGDSANEKLFF TGTGCCAGCAGCTTGGGGGACTCAGCTAATGAAAAACTGTTTTTT
. . TRBJ1-4 TRBV7-6 CASSLSGQRRNEKLFF TGTGCCAGCAGCTTATCCGGACAGCGACGAAATGAAAAACTGTTTTTT
. . TRBJ1-5 TRBV19 CASTVDSQVGPQHF TGTGCCAGTACCGTCGACAGCCAGGTAGGGCCCCAGCATTTT
. . TRBJ2-7 TRBV7-9 CASSLGQVGEQYF TGTGCCAGCAGCTTAGGACAGGTCGGCGAGCAGTACTTC
. few TRBJ1-1 TRBV7-9 CASSLYVNTEAFF TGTGCCAGCAGCTTATATGTGAACACTGAAGCTTTCTTT